These 14 T cell receptor beta chains came from one sample sequenced in a study of T cells after yellow fever vaccination. From the 5' RACE reads, TCRdb called clonotypes with MiXCR, one entry per CDR3 protein. The repertoire holds under 400,000 distinct CDR3 sequences, with approximately 10% as singletons. Specimen: PBMCs, collected on the day of the first yellow fever vaccination. The receptor source for this set is a young man who received the YFV17D yellow fever vaccine.

In this sample, this clonotype turned up many times. The V gene is TRBV7-8, the J gene TRBJ2-7; D may be TRBD2 (5 bases). The CDR3 runs to 14 residues. From germline, CDR1 is SGHVS and CDR2 FQNEAQ. The V gene lost 0 bases and the J gene lost 9 bases, with 15 bases spanning the gap. CDR3 coding DNA: TGTGCCAGCAGCTTAGCGGACGGGGTAGGGAGGCAGTACGTC. Amino acids: CASSLADGVGRQYV.

There are many counts of this clonotype. CDR3 amino acids: CASSEGHQETQYF. CDR3 nucleotides: TGCGCCAGCAGTGAGGGACACCAAGAGACCCAGTACTTC. J is TRBJ2-5 and V is TRBV10-1; D call uncertain. Germline CDR1 WNHNN, CDR2 SYGVQD (reference sequence). V was trimmed by 2 bases and J by 0 bases, leaving 4 bases between them. CDR3 size: 13 residues.

Many counts were recorded for this clonotype. V usage is TRBV7-2 and J usage is TRBJ2-3; the D is unclear. The CDR3 is 12 amino acids. CDR1 SGHTA and CDR2 FQGNSA come from the germline V gene. The V end was cut by 5 bases, the J end by 6 bases, with 9 bases between. CDR3 region: CASSPYGDTQYF. CDR3 in DNA: TGTGCCAGCAGCCCCTATGGGGATACGCAGTATTTT.

This chain links TRBV11-2 with TRBJ2-7; TRBD1 might be the D (6 bases). V lost 1 base, J lost 0 bases, and 19 bases lay in between. The CDR3 runs to 18 residues. The germline CDR1 and CDR2 sequences are SGHAT and FQNNGV. The CDR3 DNA sequence: TGTGCCAGCAGCTTAGTTGGGGGCGCGTATCTTAACTCCTACGAGCAGTACTTC. Translated: CASSLVGGAYLNSYEQYF.

This clonotype was detected a few times. The CDR3 loop reads CSAYDPGRGNEQFF. CDR3 DNA: TGCAGTGCTTATGATCCGGGGAGGGGCAATGAGCAGTTCTTC. This chain uses TRBV20-1 with TRBJ2-1, with 7 bases aligning to TRBD2. V was pared by 5 bases and J by 6 bases, with 10 bases of the junction left unmatched. Germline CDR1 is DFQATT and CDR2 is SNEGSKA (reference sequence). This CDR3 comprises 14 residues.

This clonotype was recorded many times. V and J are TRBV4-1 and TRBJ1-1; D gene uncertain. CDR1 is MGHRA and CDR2 is YSYEKL in the germline V gene. There are 14 residues in the CDR3. V shed 1 base and J shed 0 bases, with 6 bases lying between them. The chain's CDR3 is CASSQGLLNTEAFF. The DNA for the CDR3 is TGCGCCAGCAGCCAAGGACTTCTGAACACTGAAGCTTTCTTT.

Details on this clonotype: A read error may be the cause here, since a much bigger clone is one base away. V is TRBV5-1 and J is TRBJ2-3, with D uncertain. This CDR3 spans 14 amino acids. CDR1 SGHRS and CDR2 YFSETQ come from the germline V gene. The CDR3 DNA sequence: TGCGCCAGCAGCTTGGTTCAGGCCACAAATACGCAGTATTTT. This codes for CASSLVQATNTQYF.

This clonotype appeared a few times. The chain recombines TRBV19 with TRBJ1-1, with D possibly being TRBD1 (6 bases). The V and J ends lost 3 bases and 1 base respectively, with 15 bases between them. Germline V gene data show CDR1 as LNHDA and CDR2 as SQIVND (reference sequence). The CDR3 spans 16 residues. The CDR3 DNA reads TGTGCCAGTAGTATTGGGGGCGCCCACCCGAACACTGAAGCTTTCTTT. This codes for CASSIGGAHPNTEAFF.

The table lists this clonotype with a few counts. V and J are TRBV30 and TRBJ2-3; TRBD1 might be the D (5 bases). V was clipped by 4 bases and J by 5 bases, with 13 bases between them. This CDR3 is 13 amino acids long. Per germline, CDR1 GTSNPN and CDR2 SVGIG (reference sequence). DNA for the CDR3: TGTGCCTGGAAATACAGGAACGGAGATACGCAGTATTTT. Translation: CAWKYRNGDTQYF. The variable domain in full, with the rest retrieved from reference TRBV30 and TRBJ2-3, is SQTIHQWPATLVQPVGSPLSLECTVEGTSNPNLYWYRQAAGRGLQLLFYSVGIGQISSEVPQNLSASRPQDRQFILSSKKLLLSDSGFYLCAWKYRNGDTQYFGPGTRLTVL.

The genes are TRBV20-1 and TRBJ2-5, with D possibly matching TRBD1 (5 bases). From germline, CDR1 is DFQATT and CDR2 SNEGSKA (reference sequence). This CDR3 is built from 15 residues. Trimming took 0 bases from V and 1 from J, leaving 12 bases between them. This chain's CDR3 is CSARDPRGSQETQYF. The CDR3 coding sequence is TGCAGTGCTAGAGATCCAAGGGGATCCCAAGAGACCCAGTACTTC.

This clonotype came up a few times. The chain links TRBV7-8 to TRBJ1-1; TRBD1 is a possible D gene (5 bases). The CDR3 loop spans 14 amino acids. Germline V CDR1 and CDR2: SGHVS, FQNEAQ. V was pared by 3 bases and J by 1 base, with 9 bases between. CDR3 coding DNA: TGTGCCAGCAGCTTTGGGGCGAGGAACACTGAAGCTTTCTTT. It specifies CASSFGARNTEAFF.

The chain combines TRBV18 with TRBJ2-3; TRBD2 matches at 7 bases. V lost 0 bases, J lost 0 bases, and 6 bases stayed unmatched. The CDR3 is 17 amino acids. CDR1 is KGHSH and CDR2 is LQKENI in the germline V gene. The CDR3 loop is CASSPPASGVSTDTQYF. CDR3 sequence (DNA): TGTGCCAGCTCACCACCGGCGAGCGGGGTTAGCACAGATACGCAGTATTTT.

This clonotype was seen many times. This rearrangement joins TRBV4-1 to TRBJ1-1, with TRBD1 as a possible D gene (6 bases). The germline CDR1 and CDR2 sequences are MGHRA and YSYEKL. The CDR3 runs to 17 residues. Trimming left V 3 bases short and J 4 bases short, with 21 bases between. This CDR3 is CASSHYLPRGRGTEAFF. The CDR3, as DNA: TGCGCCAGCAGCCACTACCTGCCCAGGGGTAGGGGCACTGAAGCTTTCTTT.

This clonotype was seen repeatedly, ten times or more. The rearrangement uses TRBV6-2 or TRBV6-3 and TRBJ2-5; 11 bases match TRBD2. Trimming took 5 bases from V and 2 from J; bases not matched to a gene: 4. The CDR3 is made up of 15 amino acids. Per germline, CDR1 MNHEY and CDR2 SVGEGT. CDR3 sequence reads: CASSQRTSGQETQYF. The CDR3 DNA is TGTGCCAGCAGTCAAAGGACTAGCGGGCAAGAGACCCAGTACTTC.